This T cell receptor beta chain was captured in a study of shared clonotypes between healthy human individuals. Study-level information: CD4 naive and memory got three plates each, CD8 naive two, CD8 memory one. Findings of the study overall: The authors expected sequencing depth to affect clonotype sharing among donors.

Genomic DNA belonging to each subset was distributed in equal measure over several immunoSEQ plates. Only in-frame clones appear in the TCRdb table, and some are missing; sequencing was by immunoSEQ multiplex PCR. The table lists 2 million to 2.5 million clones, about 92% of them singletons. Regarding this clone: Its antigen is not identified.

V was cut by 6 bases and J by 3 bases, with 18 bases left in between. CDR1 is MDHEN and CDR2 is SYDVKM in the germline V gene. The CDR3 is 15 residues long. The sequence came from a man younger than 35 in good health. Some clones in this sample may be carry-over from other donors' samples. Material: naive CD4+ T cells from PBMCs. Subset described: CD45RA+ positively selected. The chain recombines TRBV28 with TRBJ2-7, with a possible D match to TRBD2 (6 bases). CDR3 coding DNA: TGTGCCAGCAGCCGCGGGACCGACCTAAGCTACGAGCAGTACTTC. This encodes CASSRGTDLSYEQYF. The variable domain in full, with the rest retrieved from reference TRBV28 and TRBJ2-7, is DVKVTQSSRYLVKRTGEKVFLECVQDMDHENMFWYRQDPGLGLRLIYFSYDVKMKEKGDIPEGYSVSREKKERFSLILESASTNQTSMYLCASSRGTDLSYEQYFGPGTRLTVT.